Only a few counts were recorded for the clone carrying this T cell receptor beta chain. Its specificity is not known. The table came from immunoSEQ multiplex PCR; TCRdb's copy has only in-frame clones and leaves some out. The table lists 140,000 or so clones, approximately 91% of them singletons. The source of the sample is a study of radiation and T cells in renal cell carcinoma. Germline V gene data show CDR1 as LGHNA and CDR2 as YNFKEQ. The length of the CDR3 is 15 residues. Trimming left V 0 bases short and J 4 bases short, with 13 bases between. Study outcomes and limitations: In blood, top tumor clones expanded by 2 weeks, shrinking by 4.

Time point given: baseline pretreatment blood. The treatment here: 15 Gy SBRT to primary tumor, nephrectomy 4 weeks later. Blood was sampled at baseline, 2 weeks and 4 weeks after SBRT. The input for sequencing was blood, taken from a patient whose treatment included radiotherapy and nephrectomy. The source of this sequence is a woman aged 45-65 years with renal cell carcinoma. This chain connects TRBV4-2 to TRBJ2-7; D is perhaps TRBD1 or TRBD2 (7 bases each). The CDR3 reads CASSQDWEGAYEQYF. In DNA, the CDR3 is TGTGCCAGCAGCCAAGACTGGGAGGGGGCTTACGAGCAGTACTTC.